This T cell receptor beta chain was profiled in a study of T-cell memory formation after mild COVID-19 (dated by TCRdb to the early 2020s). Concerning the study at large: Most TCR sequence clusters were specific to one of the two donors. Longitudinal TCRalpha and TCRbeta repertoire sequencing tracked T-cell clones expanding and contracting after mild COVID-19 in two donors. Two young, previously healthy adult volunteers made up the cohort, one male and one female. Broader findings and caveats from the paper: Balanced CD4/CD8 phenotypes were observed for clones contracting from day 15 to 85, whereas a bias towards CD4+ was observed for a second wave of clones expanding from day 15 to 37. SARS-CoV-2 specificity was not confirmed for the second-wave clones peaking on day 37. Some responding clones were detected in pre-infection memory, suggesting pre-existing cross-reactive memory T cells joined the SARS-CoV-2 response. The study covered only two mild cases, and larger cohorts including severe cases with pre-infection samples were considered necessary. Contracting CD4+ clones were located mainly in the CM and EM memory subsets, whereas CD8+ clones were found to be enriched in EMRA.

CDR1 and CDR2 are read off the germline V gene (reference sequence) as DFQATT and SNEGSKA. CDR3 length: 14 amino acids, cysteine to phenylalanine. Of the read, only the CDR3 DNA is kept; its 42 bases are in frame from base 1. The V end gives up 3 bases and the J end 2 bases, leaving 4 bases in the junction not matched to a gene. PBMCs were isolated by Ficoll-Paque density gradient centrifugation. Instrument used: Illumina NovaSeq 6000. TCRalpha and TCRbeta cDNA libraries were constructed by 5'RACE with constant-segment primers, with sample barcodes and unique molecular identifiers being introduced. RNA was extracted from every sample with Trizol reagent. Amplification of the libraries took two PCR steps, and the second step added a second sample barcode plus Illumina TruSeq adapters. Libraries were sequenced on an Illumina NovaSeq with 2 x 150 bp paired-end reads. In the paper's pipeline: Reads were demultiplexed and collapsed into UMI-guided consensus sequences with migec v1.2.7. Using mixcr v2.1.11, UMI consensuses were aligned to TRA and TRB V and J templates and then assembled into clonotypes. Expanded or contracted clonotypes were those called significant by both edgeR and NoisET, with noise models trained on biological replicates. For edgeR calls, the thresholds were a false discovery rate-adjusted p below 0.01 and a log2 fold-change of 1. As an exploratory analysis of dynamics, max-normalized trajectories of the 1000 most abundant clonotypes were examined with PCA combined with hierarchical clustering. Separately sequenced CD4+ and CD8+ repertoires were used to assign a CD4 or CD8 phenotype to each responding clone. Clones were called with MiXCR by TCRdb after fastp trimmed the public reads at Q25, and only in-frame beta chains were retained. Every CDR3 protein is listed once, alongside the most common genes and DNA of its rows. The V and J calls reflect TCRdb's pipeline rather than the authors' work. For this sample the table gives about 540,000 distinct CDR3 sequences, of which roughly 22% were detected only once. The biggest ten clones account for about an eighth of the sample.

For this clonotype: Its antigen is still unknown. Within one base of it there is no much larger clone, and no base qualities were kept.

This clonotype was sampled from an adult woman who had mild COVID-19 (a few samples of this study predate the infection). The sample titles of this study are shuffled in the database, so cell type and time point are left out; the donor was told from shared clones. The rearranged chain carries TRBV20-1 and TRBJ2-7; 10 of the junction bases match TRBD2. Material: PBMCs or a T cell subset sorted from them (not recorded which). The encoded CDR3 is CSASRTSGPYEQYF. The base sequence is TGCAGTGCTAGCCGGACTAGCGGACCCTACGAGCAGTACTTC.